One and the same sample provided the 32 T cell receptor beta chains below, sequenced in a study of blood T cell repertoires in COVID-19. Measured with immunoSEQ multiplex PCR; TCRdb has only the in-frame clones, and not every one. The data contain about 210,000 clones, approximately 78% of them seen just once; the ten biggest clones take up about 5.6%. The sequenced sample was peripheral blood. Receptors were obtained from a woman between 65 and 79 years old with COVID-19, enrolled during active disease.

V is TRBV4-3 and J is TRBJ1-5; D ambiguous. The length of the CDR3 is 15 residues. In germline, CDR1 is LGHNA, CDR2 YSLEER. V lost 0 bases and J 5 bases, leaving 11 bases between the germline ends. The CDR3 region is CASSQDGRQDQPQHF. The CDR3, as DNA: TGCGCCAGCAGCCAAGACGGCAGGCAGGATCAGCCCCAGCATTTT.

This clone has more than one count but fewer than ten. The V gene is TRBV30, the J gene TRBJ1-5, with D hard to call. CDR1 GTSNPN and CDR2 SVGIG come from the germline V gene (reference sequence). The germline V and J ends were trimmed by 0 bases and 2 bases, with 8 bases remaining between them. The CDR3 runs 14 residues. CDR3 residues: CAWSVTQGNQPQHF. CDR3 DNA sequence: TGTGCCTGGAGTGTAACTCAGGGCAATCAGCCCCAGCATTTT.

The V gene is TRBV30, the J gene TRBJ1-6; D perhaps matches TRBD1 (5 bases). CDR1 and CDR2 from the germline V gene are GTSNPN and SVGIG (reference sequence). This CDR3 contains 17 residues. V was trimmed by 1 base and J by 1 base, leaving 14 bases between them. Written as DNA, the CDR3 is TGTGCCTGGAGTGCGAGGCAGGGAAGGTCCTATAATTCACCCCTCCACTTT. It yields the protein CAWSARQGRSYNSPLHF. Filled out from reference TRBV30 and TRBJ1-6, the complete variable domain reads SQTIHQWPATLVQPVGSPLSLECTVEGTSNPNLYWYRQAAGRGLQLLFYSVGIGQISSEVPQNLSASRPQDRQFILSSKKLLLSDSGFYLCAWSARQGRSYNSPLHFGNGTRLTVT.

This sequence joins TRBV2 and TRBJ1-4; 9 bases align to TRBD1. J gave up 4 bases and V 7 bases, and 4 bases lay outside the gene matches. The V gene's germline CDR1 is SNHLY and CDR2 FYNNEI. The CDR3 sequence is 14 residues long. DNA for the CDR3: TGTGCCAGCAATGGACAGGGGTTTAATGAAAAACTGTTTTTT. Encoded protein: CASNGQGFNEKLFF.

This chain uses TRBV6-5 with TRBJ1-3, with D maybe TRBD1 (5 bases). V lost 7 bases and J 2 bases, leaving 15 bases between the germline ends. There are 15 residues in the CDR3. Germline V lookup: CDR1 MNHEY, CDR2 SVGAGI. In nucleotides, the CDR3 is TGTGCCAGCACATCGACGCGGACAACTGGAAACACCATATATTTT. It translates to CASTSTRTTGNTIYF.

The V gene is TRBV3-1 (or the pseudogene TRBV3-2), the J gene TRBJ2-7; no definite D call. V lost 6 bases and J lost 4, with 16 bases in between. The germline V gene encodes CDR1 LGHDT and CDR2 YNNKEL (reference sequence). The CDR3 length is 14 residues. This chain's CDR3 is CASSDWAGGYEQYF. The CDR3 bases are TGTGCCAGCAGTGATTGGGCAGGTGGGTACGAGCAGTACTTC.

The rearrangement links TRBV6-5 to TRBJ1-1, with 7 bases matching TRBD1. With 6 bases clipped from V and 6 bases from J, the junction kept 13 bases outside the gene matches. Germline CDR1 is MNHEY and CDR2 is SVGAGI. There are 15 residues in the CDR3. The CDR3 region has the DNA TGTGCCAGCAGACCCCCTCAGGGGGGCAGGGCTGAAGCTTTCTTT. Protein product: CASRPPQGGRAEAFF.

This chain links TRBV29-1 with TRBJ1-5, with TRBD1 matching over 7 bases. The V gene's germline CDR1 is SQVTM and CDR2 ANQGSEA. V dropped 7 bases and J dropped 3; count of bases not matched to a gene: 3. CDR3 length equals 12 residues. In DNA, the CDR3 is TGCAGCGCGGGACAGTTCAATCAGCCCCAGCATTTT. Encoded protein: CSAGQFNQPQHF.

The chain's CDR3 is CASSPGGSSEKLFF. DNA of the CDR3: TGTGCCAGTTCTCCGGGAGGAAGTTCTGAAAAACTGTTTTTT. The chain has TRBV27 and TRBJ1-4; D is ambiguous. The CDR3 contains 14 residues. V was trimmed by 9 bases and J by 7 bases, leaving 18 bases between them. Per the germline V gene, CDR1 is MNHEY and CDR2 is SMNVEV (reference sequence).

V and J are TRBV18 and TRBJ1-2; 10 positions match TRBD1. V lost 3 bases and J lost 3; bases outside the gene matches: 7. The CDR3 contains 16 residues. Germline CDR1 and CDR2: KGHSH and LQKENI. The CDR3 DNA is TGTGCCAGCTCACCTACTCCGGGACAGGGGTACTATGGCTACACCTTC. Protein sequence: CASSPTPGQGYYGYTF. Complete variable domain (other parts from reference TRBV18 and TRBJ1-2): NAGVMQNPRHLVRRRGQEARLRCSPMKGHSHVYWYRQLPEEGLKFMVYLQKENIIDESGMPKERFSAEFPKEGPSILRIQQVVRGDSAAYFCASSPTPGQGYYGYTFGSGTRLTVV.

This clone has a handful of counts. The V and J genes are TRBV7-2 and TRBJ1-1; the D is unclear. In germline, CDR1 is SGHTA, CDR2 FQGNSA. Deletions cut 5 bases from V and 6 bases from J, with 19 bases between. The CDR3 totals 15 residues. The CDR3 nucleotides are TGTGCCAGCAGCCTAAAGCCGGCGACGGAGTCTGAAGCTTTCTTT. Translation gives CASSLKPATESEAFF.

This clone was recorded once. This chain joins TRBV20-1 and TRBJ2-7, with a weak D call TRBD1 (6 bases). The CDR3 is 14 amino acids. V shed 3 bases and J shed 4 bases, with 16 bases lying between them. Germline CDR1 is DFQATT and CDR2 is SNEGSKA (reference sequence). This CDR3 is CSASPRPGAYEQYF. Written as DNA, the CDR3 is TGCAGTGCTAGTCCGAGGCCAGGGGCTTACGAGCAGTACTTC.

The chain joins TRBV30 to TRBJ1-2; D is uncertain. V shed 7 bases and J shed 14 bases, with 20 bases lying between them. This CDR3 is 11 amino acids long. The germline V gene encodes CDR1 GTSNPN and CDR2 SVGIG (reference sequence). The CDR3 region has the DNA TGTGCCTTGATCGGAGGCCCCCGGGCGACCTTC. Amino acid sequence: CALIGGPRATF.

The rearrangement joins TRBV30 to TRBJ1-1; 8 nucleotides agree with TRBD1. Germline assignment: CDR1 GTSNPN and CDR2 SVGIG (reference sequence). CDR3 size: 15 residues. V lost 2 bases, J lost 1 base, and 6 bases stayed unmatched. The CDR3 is CAWSFVTGGNTEAFF. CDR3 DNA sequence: TGTGCCTGGAGTTTTGTAACAGGGGGGAACACTGAAGCTTTCTTT.

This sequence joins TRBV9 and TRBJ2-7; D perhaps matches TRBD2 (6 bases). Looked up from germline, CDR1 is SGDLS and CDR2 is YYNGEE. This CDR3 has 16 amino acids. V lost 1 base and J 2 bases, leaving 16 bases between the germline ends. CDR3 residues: CASSVHPSENTYEQYF. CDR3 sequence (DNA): TGTGCCAGCAGCGTACACCCTAGCGAAAACACCTACGAGCAGTACTTC.

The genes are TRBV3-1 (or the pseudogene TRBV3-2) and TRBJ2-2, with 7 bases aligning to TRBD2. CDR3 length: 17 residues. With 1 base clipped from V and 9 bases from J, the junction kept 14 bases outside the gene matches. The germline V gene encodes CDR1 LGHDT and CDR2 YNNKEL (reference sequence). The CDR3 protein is CASSQALTSAVPRELFF. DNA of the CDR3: TGTGCCAGCAGCCAAGCCCTAACTAGCGCAGTTCCTCGGGAGCTGTTTTTT.

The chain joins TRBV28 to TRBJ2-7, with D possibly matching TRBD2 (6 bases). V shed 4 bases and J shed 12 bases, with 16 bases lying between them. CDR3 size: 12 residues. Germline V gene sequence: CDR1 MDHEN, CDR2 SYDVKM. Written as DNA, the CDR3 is TGTGCCAGCAGTTACTCGGACTATCGGTGGTACTTC. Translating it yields CASSYSDYRWYF.

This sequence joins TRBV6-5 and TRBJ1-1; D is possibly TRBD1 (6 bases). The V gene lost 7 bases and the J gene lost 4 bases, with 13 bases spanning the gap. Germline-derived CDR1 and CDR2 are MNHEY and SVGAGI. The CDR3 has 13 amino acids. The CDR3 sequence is CASKRTVGTEAFF. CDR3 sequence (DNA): TGTGCCAGCAAACGGACAGTGGGCACTGAAGCTTTCTTT.

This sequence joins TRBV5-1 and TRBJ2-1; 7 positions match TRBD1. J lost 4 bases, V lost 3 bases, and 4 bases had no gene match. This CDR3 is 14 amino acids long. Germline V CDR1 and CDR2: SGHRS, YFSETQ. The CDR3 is CASSSGQRYNEQFF. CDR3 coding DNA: TGCGCCAGCAGCTCGGGACAGCGTTACAATGAGCAGTTCTTC.

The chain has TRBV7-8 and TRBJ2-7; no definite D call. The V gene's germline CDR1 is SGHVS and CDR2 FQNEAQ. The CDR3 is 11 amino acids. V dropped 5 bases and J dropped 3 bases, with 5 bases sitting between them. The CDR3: CASSPSYEQYF. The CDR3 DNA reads TGTGCCAGCAGCCCCAGCTACGAGCAGTACTTC. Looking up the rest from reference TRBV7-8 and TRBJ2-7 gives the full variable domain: GAGVSQSPRYKVAKRGQDVALRCDPISGHVSLFWYQQALGQGPEFLTYFQNEAQLDKSGLPSDRFFAERPEGSVSTLKIQRTQQEDSAVYLCASSPSYEQYFGPGTRLTVT.

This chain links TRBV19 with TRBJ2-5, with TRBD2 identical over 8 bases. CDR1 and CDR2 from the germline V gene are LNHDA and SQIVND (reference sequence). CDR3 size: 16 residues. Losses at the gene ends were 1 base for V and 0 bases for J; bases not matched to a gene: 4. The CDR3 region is CASSIVSGGNQETQYF. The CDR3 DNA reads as TGTGCCAGTAGTATAGTATCGGGAGGGAACCAAGAGACCCAGTACTTC.

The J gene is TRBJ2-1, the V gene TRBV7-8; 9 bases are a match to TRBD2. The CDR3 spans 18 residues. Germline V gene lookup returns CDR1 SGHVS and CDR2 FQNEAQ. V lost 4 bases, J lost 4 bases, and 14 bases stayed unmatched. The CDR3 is CASSSLREGRTEYNEQFF. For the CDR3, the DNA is TGTGCCAGCAGCTCTCTGCGGGAGGGCCGAACTGAGTACAATGAGCAGTTCTTC.

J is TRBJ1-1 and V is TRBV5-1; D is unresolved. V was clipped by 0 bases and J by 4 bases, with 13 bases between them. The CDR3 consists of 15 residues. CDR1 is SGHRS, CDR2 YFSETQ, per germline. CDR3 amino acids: CASSLGRGSGTEAFF. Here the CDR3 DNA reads TGCGCCAGCAGCTTGGGTCGGGGAAGCGGCACTGAAGCTTTCTTT.

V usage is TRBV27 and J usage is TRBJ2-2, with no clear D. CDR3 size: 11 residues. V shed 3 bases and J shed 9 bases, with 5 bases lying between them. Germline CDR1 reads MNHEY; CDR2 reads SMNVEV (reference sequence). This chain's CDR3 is CASSFDRELFF. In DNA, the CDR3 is TGTGCCAGCAGTTTTGACAGGGAGCTGTTTTTT.

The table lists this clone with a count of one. In DNA form, the CDR3 reads TGTGCCAGCACCGAATTCGGGACTAGCGGCTACACAGATACGCAGTATTTT. Its protein is CASTEFGTSGYTDTQYF. The J gene is TRBJ2-3, the V gene TRBV27; 11 bases are a match to TRBD2. V lost 7 bases to trimming and J lost 2 bases; unmatched junction nucleotides: 11. CDR1 and CDR2 from the germline V gene are MNHEY and SMNVEV (reference sequence). This CDR3 spans 17 amino acids.

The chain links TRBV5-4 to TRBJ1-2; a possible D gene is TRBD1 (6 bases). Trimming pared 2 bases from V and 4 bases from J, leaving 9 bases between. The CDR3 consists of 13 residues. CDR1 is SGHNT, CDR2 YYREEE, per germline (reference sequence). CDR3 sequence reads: CASSLRGAYGYTF. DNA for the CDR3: TGTGCCAGCAGCTTACGGGGGGCCTATGGCTACACCTTC.

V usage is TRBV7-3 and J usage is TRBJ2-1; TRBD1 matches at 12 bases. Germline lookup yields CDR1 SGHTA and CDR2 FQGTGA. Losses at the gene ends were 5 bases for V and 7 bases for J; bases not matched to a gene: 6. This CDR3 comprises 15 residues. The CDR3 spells CASSLGQGARNEQFF. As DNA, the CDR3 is TGTGCCAGCAGCCTGGGACAGGGGGCGAGAAATGAGCAGTTCTTC.

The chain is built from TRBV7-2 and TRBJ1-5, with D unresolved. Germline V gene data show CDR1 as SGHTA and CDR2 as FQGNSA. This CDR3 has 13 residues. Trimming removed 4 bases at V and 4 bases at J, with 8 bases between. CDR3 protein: CASSSGLNQPQHF. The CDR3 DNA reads TGTGCCAGCAGCTCTGGACTGAATCAGCCCCAGCATTTT.

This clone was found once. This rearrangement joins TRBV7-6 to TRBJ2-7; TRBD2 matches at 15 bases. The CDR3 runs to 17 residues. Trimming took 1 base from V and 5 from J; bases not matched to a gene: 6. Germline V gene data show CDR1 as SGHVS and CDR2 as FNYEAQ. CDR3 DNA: TGTGCCAGCAGCTTAGAAGGGGGACTAGCGGGAGGCAACGAGCAGTACTTC. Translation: CASSLEGGLAGGNEQYF.

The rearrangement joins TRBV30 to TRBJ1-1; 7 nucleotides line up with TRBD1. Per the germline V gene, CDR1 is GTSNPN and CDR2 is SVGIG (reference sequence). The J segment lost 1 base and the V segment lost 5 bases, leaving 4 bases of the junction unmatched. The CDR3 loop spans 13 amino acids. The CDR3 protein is CAWSGQPNTEAFF. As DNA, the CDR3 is TGTGCCTGGTCGGGACAGCCGAACACTGAAGCTTTCTTT.

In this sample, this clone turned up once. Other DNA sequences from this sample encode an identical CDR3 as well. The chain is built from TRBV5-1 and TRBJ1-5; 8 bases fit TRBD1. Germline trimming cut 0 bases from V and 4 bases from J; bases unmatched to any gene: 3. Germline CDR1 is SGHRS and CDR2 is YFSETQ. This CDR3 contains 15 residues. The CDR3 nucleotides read TGCGCCAGCAGCTTGGACGGACAGGGTAATCAGCCCCAGCATTTT. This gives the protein CASSLDGQGNQPQHF.

CDR3: CASSVETGRNQPQHF. The CDR3 DNA reads TGTGCCAGCAGCGTAGAGACAGGAAGAAATCAGCCCCAGCATTTT. V usage is TRBV5-5 and J usage is TRBJ1-5; D might be TRBD1 (6 bases). V was cut by 4 bases and J by 4 bases, with 15 bases left in between. The length of the CDR3 is 15 residues. Germline loops: CDR1 SGHKS, CDR2 YYEKEE (reference sequence).